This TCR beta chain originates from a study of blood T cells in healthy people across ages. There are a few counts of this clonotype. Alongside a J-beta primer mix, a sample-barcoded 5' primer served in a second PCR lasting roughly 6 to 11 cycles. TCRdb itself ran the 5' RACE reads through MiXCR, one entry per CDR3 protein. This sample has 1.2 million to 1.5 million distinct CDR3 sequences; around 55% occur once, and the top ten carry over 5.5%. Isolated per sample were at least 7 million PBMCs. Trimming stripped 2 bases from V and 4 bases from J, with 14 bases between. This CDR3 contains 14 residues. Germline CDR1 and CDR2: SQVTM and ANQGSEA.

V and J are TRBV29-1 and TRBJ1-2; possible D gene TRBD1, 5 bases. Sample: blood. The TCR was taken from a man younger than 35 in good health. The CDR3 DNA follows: TGCAGCGTTGAAAGGACACCTGAGGTCTATGGCTACACCTTC. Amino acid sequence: CSVERTPEVYGYTF.